One and the same sample provided the 29 T cell receptor beta chains below, sequenced in a study of CD8 T cells in ankylosing spondylitis. General study points: Typical of ankylosing spondylitis blood, it appeared, was a TCR beta motif of eight highly homologous variants.

TCRdb fed the 5' RACE reads into MiXCR, producing one record per CDR3 protein. The table has roughly 700,000 distinct CDR3 sequences, under 20% seen once. Which antigens these TCRs recognize remains unknown. The sample comprised blood, either unsorted or a sorted T cell fraction (not recorded which). These receptors were taken from a male donor with ankylosing spondylitis.

This clonotype turned up a few times. The chain recombines TRBV12-5 with TRBJ1-6; D not resolved. Germline CDR1 and CDR2: LGHNT and FRNRAP. This CDR3 spans 16 amino acids. Trimming shortened V by 0 bases and J by 3 bases, and 9 bases separated the two germline ends. In nucleotides, the CDR3 is TGTGCTAGTGGTTTGGTTAAATACGACTATAATTCACCCCTCCACTTT. Translation: CASGLVKYDYNSPLHF.

V usage is TRBV24-1 and J usage is TRBJ2-1, with 9 bases fitting TRBD2. Trimming cost V 3 bases and J 5 bases; bases outside gene matches: 7. Germline V gene lookup returns CDR1 KGHDR and CDR2 SFDVKD. The CDR3 consists of 16 residues. The chain's CDR3 is CATSDTAGTSHNEQFF. CDR3 bases: TGTGCCACCAGTGATACCGCCGGGACTAGCCACAATGAGCAGTTCTTC.

This clonotype was observed a few times. The rearrangement uses TRBV12-3 or TRBV12-4 and TRBJ2-1, with 7 bases that match TRBD2. J was trimmed by 0 bases and V by 7 bases; bases with no gene match: 3. The CDR3 is 14 amino acids. The CDR3 is CASNRGGSYNEQFF. The CDR3 nucleotides read TGTGCCAGCAACCGCGGGGGCTCCTACAATGAGCAGTTCTTC.

This clonotype showed up just a few times. The V gene is TRBV20-1, the J gene TRBJ2-7; 7 bases map to TRBD1. Losses at the gene ends were 4 bases for V and 5 bases for J; bases not matched to a gene: 2. Per the germline V gene, CDR1 is DFQATT and CDR2 is SNEGSKA (reference sequence). The CDR3 contains 11 residues. CDR3 amino acids: CSAIQGNEQYF. In nucleotides, the CDR3 is TGCAGTGCTATACAGGGGAACGAGCAGTACTTC.

There are a few counts of this clonotype. The chain joins TRBV12-3 or TRBV12-4 to TRBJ2-7, with D perhaps being TRBD1 or TRBD2 (5 bases each). This CDR3 region has 11 residues. The ends were cut back, 3 bases at V and 11 bases at J, with 11 bases in the middle. The CDR3 bases are TGTGCCAGCAGTTTTGGGGGACCCAAGTACTTC. Translated, it gives CASSFGGPKYF.

The sample holds many counts of this clonotype. The chain employs TRBV20-1 and TRBJ1-2, with TRBD1 identical over 7 bases. CDR3 length: 17 residues. The V segment lost 2 bases and the J segment 8 bases; nucleotides outside the gene matches: 20. The germline V gene has CDR1 DFQATT and CDR2 SNEGSKA (reference sequence). The CDR3 DNA sequence: TGCAGTGCTAGATTCCTAGTCCTCACAGGGGCCCTCTGGGGCTACACCTTC. Its protein product is CSARFLVLTGALWGYTF.

The chain carries TRBV4-1 and TRBJ1-1; 10 bases align to TRBD1. The ends lost 1 base at V and 8 bases at J; junction bases unmatched: 7. The CDR3 runs 15 residues. Per germline, CDR1 MGHRA and CDR2 YSYEKL. As DNA, the CDR3 is TGCGCCAGCAGCCAAGGGACACGGGACAGGGGAGAAGCTTTCTTT. Its protein is CASSQGTRDRGEAFF.

The chain combines TRBV9 with TRBJ1-3, with 9 bases matching TRBD1. The CDR3 runs to 15 residues. Germline-derived CDR1 and CDR2 are SGDLS and YYNGEE. Germline trimming cut 4 bases from V and 4 bases from J; bases unmatched to any gene: 6. The CDR3 reads CASSPRTGAGNTIYF. The CDR3 nucleotides are TGTGCCAGCAGCCCGCGGACAGGGGCAGGAAACACCATATATTTT.

V is TRBV6-5 and J is TRBJ1-2; D remains ambiguous. V shed 4 bases and J shed 3 bases, with 15 bases lying between them. Germline V CDR1 and CDR2: MNHEY, SVGAGI. The length of the CDR3 is 15 residues. CDR3 sequence reads: CASSSPWRSDYGYTF. In DNA, the CDR3 is TGTGCCAGCAGTTCTCCTTGGAGGTCAGACTATGGCTACACCTTC.

The chain couples TRBV3-1 to TRBJ2-6, with 7 bases fitting TRBD1. Trimming removed 1 base from V and 0 bases from J; junction bases left unmatched: 12. Germline V gene sequence: CDR1 LGHDT, CDR2 YNNKEL (reference sequence). The CDR3 runs 20 residues. This CDR3 reads CASSQVRGQAFTSGANVLTF. CDR3 in DNA: TGTGCCAGCAGCCAAGTACGTGGACAGGCGTTCACCTCTGGGGCCAACGTCCTGACTTTC.

This clonotype has more than one count but fewer than ten. V is TRBV27 and J is TRBJ1-5; D call uncertain. V lost 3 bases and J 6 bases, leaving 6 bases between the germline ends. Germline assignment: CDR1 MNHEY and CDR2 SMNVEV (reference sequence). The CDR3 has 12 amino acids. The CDR3 region is CASSFNGQPQHF. CDR3 nucleotide sequence: TGTGCCAGCAGTTTTAATGGTCAGCCCCAGCATTTT.

This clonotype was observed a few times. The chain combines TRBV29-1 with TRBJ2-5; 9 nucleotides match TRBD1. The CDR3 is 13 amino acids. Unmatched junction bases numbered 8, after V lost 7 bases and J lost 5 bases. The germline V gene has CDR1 SQVTM and CDR2 ANQGSEA. In DNA form, the CDR3 reads TGCAGCGCCCCCGGGACAGGGAGGGAGACCCAGTACTTC. This codes for CSAPGTGRETQYF.

This chain uses TRBV4-1 with TRBJ1-4; 8 bases fit TRBD1. This CDR3 comprises 14 residues. The V gene's germline CDR1 is MGHRA and CDR2 YSYEKL. V trimming: 5 bases; J trimming: 7 bases; junction bases outside the gene matches: 6. CDR3 residues: CASSIQGVGEKLFF. The DNA for the CDR3 is TGCGCCAGCAGCATACAGGGGGTAGGTGAAAAACTGTTTTTT.

This clonotype was picked up a small number of times. The V gene is TRBV5-1, the J gene TRBJ2-1, with a tentative D call TRBD1 (5 bases). The germline V gene encodes CDR1 SGHRS and CDR2 YFSETQ. The V and J ends lost 1 base and 6 bases respectively, with 14 bases between them. The CDR3 runs 15 residues. CDR3 sequence reads: CASSLTSLGVNEQFF. DNA of the CDR3: TGCGCCAGCAGCTTGACCAGCCTAGGGGTCAATGAGCAGTTCTTC.

The chain joins TRBV7-2 to TRBJ2-1; 8 bases map to TRBD2. This CDR3 has 14 residues. V lost 5 bases and J lost 10; bases outside the gene matches: 10. Germline V gene sequence: CDR1 SGHTA, CDR2 FQGNSA. CDR3 amino acids: CASSRPGTSREQFF. The CDR3 DNA is TGTGCCAGCAGCCGTCCCGGGACTAGTCGGGAGCAGTTCTTC.

This clonotype was counted only a few times. The chain is built from TRBV7-8 and TRBJ1-4; weak D call: TRBD1 (5 bases). V lost 2 bases, J lost 8 bases, and 18 bases lay in between. The CDR3 is made up of 16 amino acids. Germline CDR1 SGHVS, CDR2 FQNEAQ. CDR3 protein: CASSLLTWGEDEKLFF. CDR3 in DNA: TGTGCCAGCAGCTTACTAACTTGGGGGGAAGACGAAAAACTGTTTTTT.

J is TRBJ1-2 and V is TRBV6-1; 8 bases fit TRBD1. The CDR3 consists of 14 residues. Trimming removed 6 bases from V and 8 bases from J; junction bases left unmatched: 11. The germline gives CDR1 MNHNS, CDR2 SASEGT. The CDR3 here is CASRPPGGVDGYTF. CDR3 sequence (DNA): TGTGCCAGCAGGCCCCCAGGGGGCGTTGACGGCTACACCTTC.

This rearrangement joins TRBV5-1 to TRBJ2-1; TRBD2 matches at 9 bases. The junction had 4 bases not matched to a gene; V was cut back by 0 bases and J by 3 bases. This CDR3 is built from 16 residues. Germline CDR1 and CDR2: SGHRS and YFSETQ. The DNA for the CDR3 is TGCGCCAGCAGCTTGGGTAGCGGGAGTGGCTACAATGAGCAGTTCTTC. Translated: CASSLGSGSGYNEQFF.

This clonotype showed up just a few times. The chain couples TRBV10-3 to TRBJ2-1; D is possibly TRBD2 (5 bases). The CDR3 runs 16 residues. Germline-derived CDR1 and CDR2 are ENHRY and SYGVKD. Trimming stripped 0 bases from V and 8 bases from J, with 17 bases between. CDR3 sequence (DNA): TGTGCCATCAGTGAGTCGATGGACTCCCCTAACGATGAGCAGTTCTTC. Translating it yields CAISESMDSPNDEQFF.

This clonotype appeared a few times. The CDR3 region is CASTLSLAASYNEQFF. CDR3 nucleotide sequence: TGTGCCAGCACCCTGTCCTTAGCGGCGTCCTACAATGAGCAGTTCTTC. The chain joins TRBV28 to TRBJ2-1; possible D gene TRBD2, 6 bases. Germline CDR1 MDHEN, CDR2 SYDVKM. V shed 7 bases and J shed 1 base, with 17 bases lying between them. CDR3 length: 16 residues.

The chain joins TRBV7-2 to TRBJ2-1, with a possible D match to TRBD1 (5 bases). Germline loops: CDR1 SGHTA, CDR2 FQGNSA. The CDR3 totals 14 residues. The V and J ends lost 5 bases and 5 bases respectively, with 13 bases between them. The CDR3 reads CASSPLLGDNEQFF. The DNA for the CDR3 is TGTGCCAGCAGCCCCCTCTTAGGGGACAATGAGCAGTTCTTC.

This clonotype appeared a few times. The chain has TRBV9 and TRBJ2-3; 7 nucleotides align to TRBD2. Germline CDR1 SGDLS, CDR2 YYNGEE. The J segment lost 0 bases and the V segment lost 0 bases, leaving 4 bases of the junction unmatched. The CDR3 is 16 amino acids. The CDR3 DNA reads TGTGCCAGCAGCGTAGGGCTAGCGGTAAGCACAGATACGCAGTATTTT. Its translation: CASSVGLAVSTDTQYF.

The chain has TRBV6-1 and TRBJ2-4, with no clear D. The germline V gene has CDR1 MNHNS and CDR2 SASEGT. V gave up 3 bases and J gave up 1 base, with 16 bases separating them. The CDR3 contains 17 residues. The CDR3 sequence is CASSELWFGGAKNIQYF. CDR3 coding DNA: TGTGCCAGCAGTGAGCTGTGGTTCGGTGGGGCCAAAAACATTCAGTACTTC.

The chain carries TRBV5-1 and TRBJ2-7; the match to TRBD2 covers 11 bases. V trimming: 0 bases; J trimming: 6 bases; junction bases outside the gene matches: 5. Looked up from germline, CDR1 is SGHRS and CDR2 is YFSETQ. The CDR3 contains 15 residues. DNA for the CDR3: TGCGCCAGCAGCTTGGGACTAGCGGGAAGTTTCGAGCAGTACTTC. Translated: CASSLGLAGSFEQYF.

This clonotype was counted between two and nine times. J is TRBJ1-1 and V is TRBV9, with TRBD1 as a possible D gene (6 bases). CDR1 and CDR2 from the germline V gene are SGDLS and YYNGEE. V gave up 0 bases and J gave up 6 bases, with 12 bases separating them. This CDR3 is built from 14 residues. CDR3 amino acids: CASSVDVGAAEAFF. The CDR3 nucleotides read TGTGCCAGCAGCGTAGACGTGGGGGCAGCTGAAGCTTTCTTT.

The genes are TRBV4-2 and TRBJ2-7; 7 bases align to TRBD2. Trimming removed 0 bases from V and 4 bases from J; junction bases left unmatched: 6. Germline values: CDR1 LGHNA, CDR2 YNFKEQ. The CDR3 is 15 residues long. The CDR3 reads CASSQEGTIPYEQYF. Written as DNA, the CDR3 is TGTGCCAGCAGCCAAGAAGGGACTATTCCGTACGAGCAGTACTTC.

The V and J genes are TRBV4-1 and TRBJ2-2; TRBD2 might be the D (6 bases). Per germline, CDR1 MGHRA and CDR2 YSYEKL. The CDR3 extends over 16 amino acids. Between the trimmed V and J ends, which lost 2 bases and 0 bases, there was a span of 10 bases. The CDR3 sequence: CASSQYGSANTGELFF. The CDR3 DNA reads TGCGCCAGCAGCCAATACGGGAGTGCGAACACCGGGGAGCTGTTTTTT.

This CDR3 reads CASSLLRSNGDSPLHF. Written as DNA, the CDR3 is TGCGCCAGCAGCTTGCTACGGTCCAACGGGGATTCACCCCTCCACTTT. The chain carries TRBV5-1 and TRBJ1-6, with no clear D. Germline CDR1 reads SGHRS; CDR2 reads YFSETQ. The CDR3 extends over 16 amino acids. V was shortened by 1 base and J by 8 bases, with 16 bases between the two germline ends.

At least ten counts were recorded for this clonotype. As DNA, the CDR3 is TGTGCCAGCAGCTTAGGAGTCTTAAGGACAGAGAACACCGGGGAGCTGTTTTTT. Translation gives CASSLGVLRTENTGELFF. This sequence joins TRBV7-3 and TRBJ2-2, with D tentatively TRBD1 (6 bases). The ends were cut back, 2 bases at V and 1 base at J, with 17 bases in the middle. Germline assignment: CDR1 SGHTA and CDR2 FQGTGA. The length of the CDR3 is 18 residues.